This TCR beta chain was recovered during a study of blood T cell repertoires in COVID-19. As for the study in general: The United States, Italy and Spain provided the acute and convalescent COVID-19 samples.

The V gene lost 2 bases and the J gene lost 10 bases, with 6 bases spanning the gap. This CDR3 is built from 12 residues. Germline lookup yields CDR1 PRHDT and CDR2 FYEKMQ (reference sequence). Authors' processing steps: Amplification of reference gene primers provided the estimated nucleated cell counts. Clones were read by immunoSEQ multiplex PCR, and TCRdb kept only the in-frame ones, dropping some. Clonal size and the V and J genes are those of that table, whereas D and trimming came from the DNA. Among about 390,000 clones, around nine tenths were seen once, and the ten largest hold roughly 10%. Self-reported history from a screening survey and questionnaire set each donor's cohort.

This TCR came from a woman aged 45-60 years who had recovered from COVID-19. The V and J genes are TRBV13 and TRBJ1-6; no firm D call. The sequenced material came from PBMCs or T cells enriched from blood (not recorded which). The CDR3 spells CASSLFQSPLHF. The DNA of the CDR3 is TGTGCCAGCAGCTTATTTCAGTCACCCCTCCACTTT.